This T cell receptor beta chain was sequenced in a study of T cell responses to AZD1222 COVID-19 vaccine. Regarding the study as a whole: Recipients of two AZD1222 doses showed rising Spike-specific TCR breadth and depth.

TCRdb's copy holds only in-frame clones and misses some; the assay was immunoSEQ multiplex PCR. The data contain roughly 78,000 clones, over 80% of them singletons. About this clone itself: No antigen is known for it.

Germline V gene data show CDR1 as PRHDT and CDR2 as FYEKMQ (reference sequence). This CDR3 contains 15 residues. The V and J ends lost 1 base and 4 bases respectively, with 13 bases between them. The chain is built from TRBV13 and TRBJ1-1; D unclear. The clonotype originates from an adult in good health. Sequencing was performed on peripheral blood, taken on day 0 of AZD1222 vaccination. CDR3 bases: TGTGCCAGCAGCTTAGAGCGGGGATCTGGCACTGAAGCTTTCTTT. Its translation is CASSLERGSGTEAFF.